This TCR beta chain was identified during a study of shared clonotypes between healthy human individuals. The CDR3 spans 13 residues. Trimming pared 1 base from V and 2 bases from J, leaving 5 bases between. Germline CDR1 reads SEHNR; CDR2 reads FQNEAQ (reference sequence). Sequencing was performed with immunoSEQ multiplex PCR; in TCRdb, only in-frame clones are kept and a portion is missing. The sample comprises about 640,000 clones, around 72% of which are singletons, and approximately 1.8% rests with the top ten. This clone was seen more than once but under ten times. A much larger clone sits a single nucleotide away, making a read error possible. Other DNA sequences in this specimen translate into the identical CDR3.

The sequenced material came from memory CD4+ T cells sorted from blood. The subset was: CD45RA-negative fraction. The rearrangement uses TRBV7-9 and TRBJ1-2; unclear D gene. This sequence originates from a woman younger than 45 in good health. The CDR3 reads CASSLGQNYGYTF. The CDR3 DNA reads TGTGCCAGCAGCTTAGGACAAAACTATGGCTACACCTTC.